The 25 T cell receptor beta chains below were found in one sample sequenced in a study of cytomegalovirus exposure and HLA in healthy donors. This PCR relied on a set of 60 Vbeta primers and 13 Jbeta primers. Produced via immunoSEQ multiplex PCR; TCRdb's table is partial and in-frame only. This sample has more than 90,000 clones, with roughly four fifths found just once. The sequenced sample consisted of PBMCs. Receptors were obtained from a young man in good health and CMV-seropositive.

The rearrangement uses TRBV5-4 and TRBJ2-7; TRBD2 aligns across 10 bases. CDR3 length: 14 amino acids. V dropped 5 bases and J dropped 5; count of bases not matched to a gene: 7. CDR1 is SGHNT, CDR2 YYREEE, per germline (reference sequence). Here the CDR3 reads CASSAGLAFHEQYV. CDR3 sequence (DNA): TGTGCCAGCAGTGCGGGACTAGCGTTCCACGAGCAGTACGTC.

The chain links TRBV6-1 to TRBJ1-2; D may be TRBD1 (5 bases). Germline-derived CDR1 and CDR2 are MNHNS and SASEGT. The CDR3 extends over 12 amino acids. The germline V and J ends were trimmed by 6 bases and 1 base, with 6 bases remaining between them. CDR3: CASRDSNYGYTF. In DNA form, the CDR3 reads TGTGCCAGCAGAGACAGTAACTATGGCTACACCTTC.

J is TRBJ1-5 and V is TRBV7-9; D gene unclear. The CDR3 is 15 amino acids. The V end was cut by 10 bases, the J end by 4 bases, with 20 bases between. Germline V gene data show CDR1 as SEHNR and CDR2 as FQNEAQ (reference sequence). The CDR3 region has the DNA TGTGCCAACCTTCTACCCCAACTTGAGAATCAGCCCCAGCATTTT. Encoded protein: CANLLPQLENQPQHF.

This clone has more than one count but fewer than ten. The chain uses TRBV25-1 and TRBJ2-5, with 12 bases identical to TRBD2. V lost 5 bases to trimming and J lost 2 bases; unmatched junction nucleotides: 6. The CDR3 has 16 amino acids. The germline CDR1 and CDR2 sequences are MGHDK and SYGVNS. The CDR3 nucleotides are TGTGCCAGCAGTCCCCTAGCGGGGGGGGTTCAAGAGACCCAGTACTTC. It translates to CASSPLAGGVQETQYF.

The chain employs TRBV7-2 and TRBJ2-7; D not certain. Trimming pared 4 bases from V and 7 bases from J, leaving 11 bases between. Germline V CDR1 and CDR2: SGHTA, FQGNSA. The CDR3 is 12 residues long. CDR3 nucleotide sequence: TGTGCCAGCAGCTACGGGTCGAGGGAGCAGTACTTC. Translated, it gives CASSYGSREQYF.

This clone was seen a handful of times. V gene TRBV5-4 combines with J gene TRBJ2-2; tentative D call: TRBD2 (6 bases). V lost 7 bases to trimming and J lost 3 bases, with 13 bases between them. Germline CDR1 SGHNT, CDR2 YYREEE (reference sequence). The CDR3 is made up of 14 amino acids. The CDR3 loop is CASANGGYTGELFF. Here the CDR3 DNA reads TGTGCCAGCGCAAACGGGGGATACACCGGGGAGCTGTTTTTT.

CDR3 nucleotide sequence: TGCAGCGTTACGGGGACAGGGCTGGATGAGCAGTTCTTC. The encoded protein is CSVTGTGLDEQFF. The chain combines TRBV29-1 with TRBJ2-1; TRBD1 agrees at 9 bases. The J segment lost 8 bases and the V segment lost 5 bases, leaving 7 bases of the junction unmatched. The germline CDR1 and CDR2 sequences are SQVTM and ANQGSEA. This CDR3 comprises 13 residues.

This chain joins TRBV28 and TRBJ2-7; D might be TRBD1 (6 bases). The germline V and J ends were trimmed by 4 bases and 4 bases, with 23 bases remaining between them. The germline CDR1 and CDR2 sequences are MDHEN and SYDVKM. The CDR3 is 17 amino acids. This CDR3 is CASSSSQGSKAPYEQYV. The CDR3 DNA is TGTGCCAGCAGTTCCAGCCAGGGGAGTAAGGCCCCTTACGAGCAGTACGTC.

The V and J genes are TRBV14 and TRBJ2-7; D is possibly TRBD1 (7 bases). Germline V gene data show CDR1 as SGHDN and CDR2 as FVKESK. The CDR3 consists of 12 residues. CDR3 DNA sequence: TGTGGCTGCAGGGGGGCGAATTACGAGCAGTACTTC. Translating it yields CGCRGANYEQYF.

The rearrangement links TRBV19 to TRBJ1-1, with D possibly being TRBD1 (5 bases). The CDR3 covers 14 residues. The V end was cut by 1 base, the J end by 5 bases, with 11 bases between. CDR1 is LNHDA and CDR2 is SQIVND in the germline V gene (reference sequence). DNA of the CDR3: TGTGCCAGTAGTATAGGGCGGGGGTGGACTGAAGCTTTCTTT. Amino acid sequence: CASSIGRGWTEAFF.

The chain couples TRBV7-2 to TRBJ1-4, with D uncertain. Per the germline V gene, CDR1 is SGHTA and CDR2 is FQGNSA. The V gene lost 4 bases and the J gene lost 5 bases, with 5 bases spanning the gap. The CDR3 loop spans 12 amino acids. The CDR3 coding sequence is TGTGCCAGCAGCTCCGTAAATGAAAAACTGTTTTTT. It codes for CASSSVNEKLFF.

The chain is built from TRBV27 and TRBJ1-1; D perhaps matches TRBD1 (5 bases). Germline V CDR1 and CDR2: MNHEY, SMNVEV (reference sequence). V was clipped by 6 bases and J by 0 bases, with 14 bases between them. CDR3 length equals 15 residues. CDR3 residues: CASRNPRVVNTEAFF. Here the CDR3 DNA reads TGTGCCAGCAGAAACCCCAGGGTCGTGAACACTGAAGCTTTCTTT.

The V gene is TRBV6-6, the J gene TRBJ1-1; D is unclear. The CDR3 runs to 12 residues. The ends were cut back, 8 bases at V and 3 bases at J, with 10 bases in the middle. Germline V lookup: CDR1 MNHNY, CDR2 SVGAGI (reference sequence). CDR3 bases: TGTGCCAGCGGCGCACAGCACACTGAAGCTTTCTTT. It encodes CASGAQHTEAFF.

For this clone: Mismatch with germline at one junction end may stem from a read error. The chain recombines TRBV7-9 with TRBJ2-3; D not resolved. CDR3 length: 15 residues. Germline CDR1 and CDR2: SEHNR and FQNEAQ (reference sequence). This CDR3 is CSSSNILARTDTQYF. For the CDR3, the DNA is TGTTCCAGCAGCAATATACTCGCCCGCACAGATACGCAGTATTTT.

The genes are TRBV4-2 and TRBJ1-2; tentative D call: TRBD1 (6 bases). Germline CDR1 is LGHNA and CDR2 is YNFKEQ. Between the trimmed V and J ends, which lost 0 bases and 4 bases, there was a span of 12 bases. The CDR3 length is 15 residues. DNA of the CDR3: TGTGCCAGCAGCCAAGATTTGCGGACAGCCTATGGCTACACCTTC. It specifies CASSQDLRTAYGYTF.

V usage is TRBV2 and J usage is TRBJ2-5; no clear D. The V and J ends lost 7 bases and 1 base respectively, with 10 bases between them. The V gene's germline CDR1 is SNHLY and CDR2 FYNNEI. The CDR3 totals 13 residues. The CDR3 DNA reads TGTGCCAGCAACGCGGCTCCCCAAGAGACCCAGTACTTC. It encodes CASNAAPQETQYF.

CDR3 region: CSGRDRNQETQYF. CDR3 bases: TGCAGCGGCCGGGACAGGAACCAAGAGACCCAGTACTTC. The chain employs TRBV29-1 and TRBJ2-5; 8 bases line up with TRBD1. The germline V gene encodes CDR1 SQVTM and CDR2 ANQGSEA. The junction had 4 bases not matched to a gene; V was cut back by 7 bases and J by 0 bases. The CDR3 consists of 13 residues.

This sequence joins TRBV5-4 and TRBJ1-2; D perhaps matches TRBD1 (6 bases). V dropped 4 bases and J dropped 5 bases, with 12 bases sitting between them. The CDR3 runs to 13 residues. The germline gives CDR1 SGHNT, CDR2 YYREEE (reference sequence). The CDR3 here is CASSQGGVYGYTF. The DNA of the CDR3 is TGTGCCAGCAGCCAAGGGGGGGTGTATGGCTACACCTTC.

This clone has a single count. The rearrangement joins TRBV29-1 to TRBJ2-3; 11 positions agree with TRBD2. Trimming took 7 bases from V and 2 from J; bases not matched to a gene: 5. CDR1 SQVTM and CDR2 ANQGSEA come from the germline V gene. The CDR3 is made up of 14 amino acids. The CDR3, as DNA: TGCAGCGCCCCACTAGCGGGAGTCACAGATACGCAGTATTTT. Translation: CSAPLAGVTDTQYF.

The V gene is TRBV4-2, the J gene TRBJ2-4; possibly TRBD2 for D (6 bases). CDR3 length equals 16 residues. V was shortened by 1 base and J by 6 bases, with 16 bases between the two germline ends. CDR1 is LGHNA and CDR2 is YNFKEQ in the germline V gene. The CDR3 sequence: CASSQVGGHRGNIQYF. The CDR3 region has the DNA TGTGCCAGCAGCCAAGTAGGAGGGCATCGCGGAAACATTCAGTACTTC.

The chain links TRBV7-8 to TRBJ2-7; maybe TRBD2 (6 bases). V lost 5 bases, J lost 3 bases, and 20 bases lay in between. The CDR3 covers 16 residues. Germline loops: CDR1 SGHVS, CDR2 FQNEAQ. CDR3 sequence reads: CASSHLLAGKVYEQYF. The CDR3 nucleotides read TGTGCCAGCAGCCACCTGCTCGCGGGGAAAGTCTACGAGCAGTACTTC.

The gene calls are TRBV5-4 and TRBJ2-7, with a weak D call TRBD2 (6 bases). With 0 bases removed from V and 0 bases from J, the gap between germline ends came to 10 bases. The CDR3 totals 15 residues. Germline loops: CDR1 SGHNT, CDR2 YYREEE (reference sequence). This CDR3 reads CASSLGWGLSYEQYF. The CDR3 DNA reads as TGTGCCAGCAGCTTGGGGTGGGGACTCTCCTACGAGCAGTACTTC.

This chain links TRBV5-1 with TRBJ1-1, with D perhaps TRBD1 (6 bases). Germline V lookup: CDR1 SGHRS, CDR2 YFSETQ. This CDR3 comprises 16 residues. V was pared by 1 base and J by 2 bases, with 15 bases between. DNA of the CDR3: TGCGCCAGCAGCTTGAATCGCAGGGGCCGCAACACTGAAGCTTTCTTT. As protein: CASSLNRRGRNTEAFF.

The CDR3 is CAWSLRGNTGELFF. Here the CDR3 DNA reads TGTGCCTGGAGTCTTCGGGGGAACACCGGGGAGCTGTTTTTT. The chain is built from TRBV30 and TRBJ2-2; D may be TRBD2 (5 bases). CDR1 and CDR2 from the germline V gene are GTSNPN and SVGIG (reference sequence). V was clipped by 2 bases and J by 1 base, with 8 bases between them. This CDR3 region has 14 residues.

The chain recombines TRBV7-9 with TRBJ1-2; D ambiguous. There are 15 residues in the CDR3. From germline, CDR1 is SEHNR and CDR2 FQNEAQ (reference sequence). Trimming pared 4 bases from V and 8 bases from J, leaving 20 bases between. Here the CDR3 reads CASSSGANKEVGYTF. In nucleotides, the CDR3 is TGTGCCAGCAGCTCCGGAGCTAACAAAGAAGTAGGCTACACCTTC. Variable domain in full (rest from reference TRBV7-9 and TRBJ1-2): DTGVSQNPRHKITKRGQNVTFRCDPISEHNRLYWYRQTLGQGPEFLTYFQNEAQLEKSRLLSDRFSAERPKGSFSTLEIQRTEQGDSAMYLCASSSGANKEVGYTFGSGTRLTVV.